These 10 T cell receptor beta chains share one sample of origin, sequenced in a study of T cell responses to AZD1222 COVID-19 vaccine. Some clones are missing from TCRdb's copy, which holds only in-frame ones; the method was immunoSEQ multiplex PCR. The sample consists of 120,000 to 150,000 clones, about 90% of them appearing once. This material consisted of peripheral blood, taken on day 0 of AZD1222 vaccination. All receptors come from an adult in good health.

The rearrangement joins TRBV25-1 to TRBJ1-2, with 8 bases lining up with TRBD1. The CDR3 has 15 amino acids. The V gene end was trimmed by 2 bases and the J gene end by 6 bases; junction bases not matched to a gene: 8. The germline V gene has CDR1 MGHDK and CDR2 SYGVNS. The CDR3, as DNA: TGTGCCAGCAGTGAAAGCGGGACAGGTGGTGATGGCTACACCTTC. Protein product: CASSESGTGGDGYTF.

This clone was seen only a few times. The rearrangement links TRBV5-1 to TRBJ2-6, with a possible D match to TRBD1 (5 bases). With 7 bases removed from V and 0 bases from J, the gap between germline ends came to 8 bases. This CDR3 is 14 amino acids long. Germline values: CDR1 SGHRS, CDR2 YFSETQ. Here the CDR3 DNA reads TGCGCCAGCGACAGTTACTCTGGGGCCAACGTCCTGACTTTC. Translated, it gives CASDSYSGANVLTF.

The V and J genes are TRBV7-9 and TRBJ1-2, with D unclear. Germline V gene data show CDR1 as SEHNR and CDR2 as FQNEAQ (reference sequence). V was trimmed by 1 base and J by 4 bases, leaving 7 bases between them. This CDR3 contains 13 residues. In nucleotides, the CDR3 is TGTGCCAGCAGCTTAGTCACCGCCTATGGCTACACCTTC. Translated, it gives CASSLVTAYGYTF.

The chain has TRBV7-9 and TRBJ2-7; tentatively, D is TRBD2 (6 bases). The CDR3 runs 15 residues. V lost 4 bases to trimming and J lost 2 bases, with 15 bases between them. CDR1 SEHNR and CDR2 FQNEAQ come from the germline V gene (reference sequence). The CDR3 DNA follows: TGTGCCAGCAGCTCCCTGAATAGCGGAACCTACGAGCAGTACTTC. This gives the protein CASSSLNSGTYEQYF. The full variable domain, with the rest looked up from reference TRBV7-9 and TRBJ2-7, is DTGVSQNPRHKITKRGQNVTFRCDPISEHNRLYWYRQTLGQGPEFLTYFQNEAQLEKSRLLSDRFSAERPKGSFSTLEIQRTEQGDSAMYLCASSSLNSGTYEQYFGPGTRLTVT.

V gene TRBV11-1 combines with J gene TRBJ2-1; D is uncertain. The CDR3 has 14 residues. Per the germline V gene, CDR1 is SGHAT and CDR2 is FQDESV (reference sequence). V gave up 1 base and J gave up 10 bases, with 14 bases separating them. CDR3 coding DNA: TGTGCCAGCAGCTTAGGGTATGGGGTCGACGAGCAGTTCTTC. It encodes CASSLGYGVDEQFF. The full variable domain, in which reference TRBV11-1 and TRBJ2-1 provide the parts outside the CDR3, is EAEVAQSPRYKITEKSQAVAFWCDPISGHATLYWYRQILGQGPELLVQFQDESVVDDSQLPKDRFSAERLKGVDSTLKIQPAELGDSAMYLCASSLGYGVDEQFFGPGTRLTVL.

This chain uses TRBV19 with TRBJ2-1; the D gene is possibly TRBD1 (5 bases). Trimming left V 3 bases short and J 9 bases short, with 18 bases between. The CDR3 runs 15 residues. Germline V gene lookup returns CDR1 LNHDA and CDR2 SQIVND (reference sequence). CDR3 sequence: CASSIIGYRTTEQFF. The DNA for the CDR3 is TGTGCCAGTAGTATTATTGGATACCGGACAACTGAGCAGTTCTTC.

V and J are TRBV19 and TRBJ2-7; weak D call: TRBD1 (6 bases). This CDR3 is built from 15 residues. The germline V and J ends were trimmed by 3 bases and 5 bases, with 17 bases remaining between them. Germline V gene sequence: CDR1 LNHDA, CDR2 SQIVND (reference sequence). The CDR3 DNA follows: TGTGCCAGTAGTATGCCGGGACAAGTAGCCGACGAGCAGTACTTC. Its protein product is CASSMPGQVADEQYF.

The chain uses TRBV10-3 and TRBJ1-1; D possibly corresponds to TRBD1 (6 bases). CDR1 and CDR2 (germline): ENHRY, SYGVKD. The CDR3 has 13 amino acids. V was trimmed by 8 bases and J by 4 bases, leaving 14 bases between them. The CDR3 DNA reads TGTGCCATCGGTTCCGGGACAACCACTGAAGCTTTCTTT. Translated, it gives CAIGSGTTTEAFF.

This chain joins TRBV6-5 and TRBJ1-1, with 7 bases matching TRBD1. There are 14 residues in the CDR3. V lost 6 bases, J lost 4 bases, and 8 bases stayed unmatched. Germline V gene data show CDR1 as MNHEY and CDR2 as SVGAGI. The chain's CDR3 is CASRGLSGGTEAFF. The CDR3 DNA is TGTGCCAGCAGGGGACTCTCAGGGGGCACTGAAGCTTTCTTT.

This clone was observed a single time. The CDR3 region is CASSSAGGPPDTQYF. In DNA form, the CDR3 reads TGTGCCAGCAGTTCAGCGGGTGGTCCCCCAGATACGCAGTATTTT. The V gene is TRBV27, the J gene TRBJ2-3; D perhaps matches TRBD2 (6 bases). The CDR3 loop spans 15 amino acids. Germline V CDR1 and CDR2: MNHEY, SMNVEV (reference sequence). V was clipped by 4 bases and J by 4 bases, with 15 bases between them.